A single sample is the source of the 30 T cell receptor beta chains below, sequenced in a study of cytomegalovirus exposure and HLA in healthy donors (dated by TCRdb to the late 2010s). Libraries were prepared through the immunoSEQ multiplex PCR assay. The clones in this table, taken by TCRdb from immuneACCESS, are in-frame only. Not every clone is retained; where verified, under half of the shortfall comes from an unresolved V gene, and the cause of the rest is unknown. The sample data list over 70,000 clones, and over 85% of these were observed just once. The ten largest clones add up to 3.8% of the sample. The sequencing input was PBMCs. Receptor source: a woman aged 18-35 years in good health and CMV-seropositive.

This clone was seen just once. CDR3: CASSRDWAAGVTDTQYF. CDR3 nucleotides: TGCGCCAGCAGCCGCGATTGGGCAGCGGGGGTTACAGATACGCAGTATTTT. The chain is built from TRBV4-1 and TRBJ2-3; 8 nucleotides line up with TRBD2. V was clipped by 4 bases and J by 3 bases; unmatched bases: 12. The CDR3 has 17 amino acids. The germline gives CDR1 MGHRA, CDR2 YSYEKL.

The chain joins TRBV14 to TRBJ2-7; TRBD1 matches at 8 bases. Unmatched junction bases numbered 3, after V lost 2 bases and J lost 6 bases. This CDR3 is built from 13 residues. Germline V lookup: CDR1 SGHDN, CDR2 FVKESK. The DNA of the CDR3 is TGTGCCAGCAGCCAAAGTACAGGGGGCGAGCAGTACTTC. It is translated as CASSQSTGGEQYF.

This clone was picked up a small number of times. The rearrangement joins TRBV4-1 to TRBJ1-4; TRBD1 aligns across 9 bases. This CDR3 region has 15 residues. Unmatched junction bases numbered 6, after V lost 2 bases and J lost 8 bases. Per germline, CDR1 MGHRA and CDR2 YSYEKL. Here the CDR3 DNA reads TGCGCCAGCAGCCAACTCCGGGACAGGGTCGAAAAACTGTTTTTT. This gives the protein CASSQLRDRVEKLFF.

This chain links TRBV27 with TRBJ2-1, with 13 bases that match TRBD2. This CDR3 is 15 amino acids long. J lost 10 bases, V lost 6 bases, and 9 bases had no gene match. Germline CDR1 MNHEY, CDR2 SMNVEV (reference sequence). CDR3 residues: CASSRTSGSIWEQFF. The CDR3 coding sequence is TGTGCCAGCAGCCGGACTAGCGGGAGTATCTGGGAGCAGTTCTTC.

This clone has just one count. The gene calls are TRBV7-2 and TRBJ1-5; 7 bases agree with TRBD1. The CDR3 extends over 15 amino acids. V was pared by 1 base and J by 4 bases, with 4 bases of the junction left unmatched. Germline CDR1 is SGHTA and CDR2 is FQGNSA. The CDR3 DNA follows: TGTGCCAGCAGCTTAGGGACAGGTCTTAATCAGCCCCAGCATTTT. Its translation is CASSLGTGLNQPQHF.

CDR3 sequence reads: CASSISLLTGGSKNIQYF. CDR3 bases: TGTGCCAGTAGTATCTCCCTTCTAACAGGGGGCTCCAAAAACATTCAGTACTTC. The rearrangement links TRBV19 to TRBJ2-4, with TRBD1 matching over 9 bases. The V segment lost 3 bases and the J segment 2 bases; nucleotides outside the gene matches: 11. The CDR3 has 18 amino acids. Germline lookup yields CDR1 LNHDA and CDR2 SQIVND (reference sequence).

This chain joins TRBV10-1 and TRBJ2-1; weak D call: TRBD1 (7 bases). Germline V lookup: CDR1 WNHNN, CDR2 SYGVQD (reference sequence). The CDR3 runs 15 residues. V was clipped by 4 bases and J by 5 bases, with 15 bases between them. The CDR3 DNA reads TGCGCCAGCAGTGGGGGCGCAGGGGGGCACAATGAGCAGTTCTTC. Its translation is CASSGGAGGHNEQFF.

The V gene is TRBV6-4, the J gene TRBJ2-1; 9 bases are shared with TRBD1. Germline CDR1 and CDR2: MRHNA and SNTAGT. Trimming took 5 bases from V and 1 from J; bases not matched to a gene: 3. This CDR3 region has 15 residues. The CDR3, as DNA: TGTGCCAGCAGTTTAGACAGGGGGTCCTACAATGAGCAGTTCTTC. Protein product: CASSLDRGSYNEQFF.

The CDR3 loop reads CSVLITGIPYEQYF. CDR3 nucleotides: TGCAGCGTCCTAATAACAGGGATCCCTTACGAGCAGTACTTC. The gene calls are TRBV29-1 and TRBJ2-7; maybe TRBD1 (6 bases). CDR3 size: 14 residues. V dropped 6 bases and J dropped 4 bases, with 19 bases sitting between them. Germline-derived CDR1 and CDR2 are SQVTM and ANQGSEA.

The chain links TRBV10-3 to TRBJ2-3; TRBD2 matches 11 bases. CDR1 is ENHRY, CDR2 SYGVKD, per germline. The length of the CDR3 is 18 residues. With 5 bases clipped from V and 4 bases from J, the junction kept 14 bases outside the gene matches. Here the CDR3 reads CAISSKALLAGESDTQYF. The CDR3 DNA reads TGTGCCATCAGTTCCAAAGCGCTACTAGCGGGAGAGTCAGATACGCAGTATTTT.

V and J are TRBV7-9 and TRBJ2-7, with 9 positions matching TRBD1. J gave up 2 bases and V 1 base, and 15 bases lay outside the gene matches. Germline-derived CDR1 and CDR2 are SEHNR and FQNEAQ (reference sequence). The CDR3 has 19 residues. DNA for the CDR3: TGTGCCAGCAGCTTAGTTCAGATGGGTGGACAGGGGAATCCCTACGAGCAGTACTTC. Residues: CASSLVQMGGQGNPYEQYF.

The chain couples TRBV6-1 to TRBJ2-5; a possible D gene is TRBD1 (5 bases). V was shortened by 5 bases and J by 5 bases, with 6 bases between the two germline ends. Germline-derived CDR1 and CDR2 are MNHNS and SASEGT. The CDR3 extends over 11 amino acids. CDR3 coding DNA: TGTGCCAGCAGTACAGGCGAGACCCAGTACTTC. Its translation is CASSTGETQYF.

V gene TRBV6-1 combines with J gene TRBJ2-2; 9 nucleotides align to TRBD2. The germline V gene has CDR1 MNHNS and CDR2 SASEGT. V was clipped by 2 bases and J by 3 bases; unmatched bases: 4. The CDR3 extends over 16 amino acids. CDR3 loop: CASSESSGRYTGELFF. The CDR3 nucleotides read TGTGCCAGCAGTGAAAGCAGCGGGAGGTACACCGGGGAGCTGTTTTTT.

The chain joins TRBV6-5 to TRBJ2-1; D perhaps matches TRBD1 (5 bases). The germline V and J ends were trimmed by 0 bases and 8 bases, with 8 bases remaining between them. This CDR3 region has 13 residues. Germline CDR1 reads MNHEY; CDR2 reads SVGAGI. CDR3 sequence (DNA): TGTGCCAGCAGTTACTCGATACAGGATGAGCAGTTCTTC. Translating gives CASSYSIQDEQFF.

The V gene is TRBV7-9, the J gene TRBJ1-2; 7 bases map to TRBD1. Germline-derived CDR1 and CDR2 are SEHNR and FQNEAQ (reference sequence). This CDR3 contains 15 residues. With V trimmed by 5 bases and J by 1 base, 7 bases remained unmatched. The CDR3 region is CASSRTDRINYGYTF. As DNA, the CDR3 is TGTGCCAGCAGCCGGACGGACAGGATTAACTATGGCTACACCTTC.

The V call is TRBV30, the J call TRBJ1-1; D possibly corresponds to TRBD1 (6 bases). Germline V gene lookup returns CDR1 GTSNPN and CDR2 SVGIG (reference sequence). The CDR3 is made up of 16 amino acids. V lost 4 bases to trimming and J lost 0 bases, with 18 bases between them. The DNA of the CDR3 is TGTGCCTGGAACACACCACAGGGTCTGATGAACACTGAAGCTTTCTTT. Encoded protein: CAWNTPQGLMNTEAFF.

Only one count was recorded for this clone. The chain has TRBV10-3 and TRBJ2-1; D gene uncertain. The CDR3 is made up of 15 amino acids. The V and J ends lost 6 bases and 8 bases respectively, with 20 bases between them. Germline V CDR1 and CDR2: ENHRY, SYGVKD. CDR3 in DNA: TGTGCCATCAGGCTCGGTAGATCTTCTTCCGATGAGCAGTTCTTC. This encodes CAIRLGRSSSDEQFF.

V is TRBV29-1 and J is TRBJ2-3, with 9 bases matching TRBD2. J was trimmed by 3 bases and V by 0 bases; bases with no gene match: 10. The V gene's germline CDR1 is SQVTM and CDR2 ANQGSEA. This CDR3 contains 17 residues. CDR3 nucleotides: TGCAGCGTTGAAGATCTAGCGGGGACCTGGGAGACAGATACGCAGTATTTT. Its translation is CSVEDLAGTWETDTQYF.

The rearrangement joins TRBV7-6 to TRBJ2-7, with D possibly being TRBD2 (7 bases). Looked up from germline, CDR1 is SGHVS and CDR2 is FNYEAQ. CDR3 length: 14 residues. Trimming removed 1 base from V and 2 bases from J, with 9 bases in between. CDR3: CASSLGGGAYEQYF. For the CDR3, the DNA is TGTGCCAGCAGCTTAGGGGGGGGCGCCTACGAGCAGTACTTC.

This chain connects TRBV5-1 to TRBJ1-5, with TRBD1 identical over 9 bases. V lost 3 bases, J lost 0 bases, and 1 base stayed unmatched. Germline V CDR1 and CDR2: SGHRS, YFSETQ. The CDR3 is 15 amino acids. DNA for the CDR3: TGCGCCAGCAGCTGGACAGGGGATAGCAATCAGCCCCAGCATTTT. Its translation is CASSWTGDSNQPQHF. Drawing the rest from reference TRBV5-1 and TRBJ1-5, the complete variable domain is KAGVTQTPRYLIKTRGQQVTLSCSPISGHRSVSWYQQTPGQGLQFLFEYFSETQRNKGNFPGRFSGRQFSNSRSEMNVSTLELGDSALYLCASSWTGDSNQPQHFGDGTRLSIL.

The chain uses TRBV18 and TRBJ1-1, with 7 positions matching TRBD1. The CDR3 is 11 amino acids. The germline gives CDR1 KGHSH, CDR2 LQKENI. Trimming at V came to 6 bases and at J to 7 bases, leaving 2 bases not matched to a gene. CDR3 sequence (DNA): TGTGCCAGCTCTCGGGACAGTGAAGCTTTCTTT. Its protein is CASSRDSEAFF.

The chain has TRBV19 and TRBJ1-1; 7 bases map to TRBD1. This CDR3 has 16 residues. CDR1 is LNHDA and CDR2 is SQIVND in the germline V gene (reference sequence). The trim removed 7 bases at V and 3 bases at J, leaving 14 bases unmatched. The CDR3 coding sequence is TGTGCCAGTACCGACGGGGGACAGCAATTTGACACTGAAGCTTTCTTT. As protein: CASTDGGQQFDTEAFF.

The chain recombines TRBV2 with TRBJ2-2; TRBD1 aligns across 10 bases. The CDR3 runs 15 residues. Trimming removed 6 bases from V and 5 bases from J; junction bases left unmatched: 6. Germline-derived CDR1 and CDR2 are SNHLY and FYNNEI. The chain's CDR3 is CASRRGQGITGELFF. The CDR3 DNA sequence: TGTGCCAGCAGGAGGGGACAGGGGATAACCGGGGAGCTGTTTTTT.

V gene TRBV6-1 combines with J gene TRBJ2-6; 10 bases are a match to TRBD1. The CDR3 length is 19 residues. V trimming: 3 bases; J trimming: 3 bases; junction bases outside the gene matches: 11. The germline gives CDR1 MNHNS, CDR2 SASEGT. This chain's CDR3 is CASSDTRQGARNGANVLTF. CDR3 bases: TGTGCCAGCAGTGACACGCGACAGGGGGCACGTAATGGGGCCAACGTCCTGACTTTC.

The gene calls are TRBV28 and TRBJ2-3; the match to TRBD2 covers 11 bases. The CDR3 is made up of 15 amino acids. Germline V gene sequence: CDR1 MDHEN, CDR2 SYDVKM. V trimming: 4 bases; J trimming: 2 bases; junction bases outside the gene matches: 2. The CDR3 is CASSSLAGATDTQYF. The CDR3 nucleotides read TGTGCCAGCAGTTCACTAGCGGGAGCCACAGATACGCAGTATTTT.

Only one count was recorded for this clone. This chain links TRBV29-1 with TRBJ1-2; the D is unclear. The ends were cut back, 4 bases at V and 3 bases at J, with 9 bases in the middle. The CDR3 loop spans 12 amino acids. Germline loops: CDR1 SQVTM, CDR2 ANQGSEA. The CDR3 bases are TGCAGCGTTGTGGTCCAGGACTATGGCTACACCTTC. Protein sequence: CSVVVQDYGYTF.

V usage is TRBV19 and J usage is TRBJ1-1, with D possibly matching TRBD1 (5 bases). CDR1 and CDR2 (germline): LNHDA, SQIVND (reference sequence). The CDR3 loop spans 14 amino acids. The V end was cut by 6 bases, the J end by 3 bases, with 14 bases between. The CDR3 coding sequence is TGTGCCAGTAGCCACACAGGACCGGACACTGAAGCTTTCTTT. Its translation: CASSHTGPDTEAFF.

In regard to this clone: Mismatch with germline at one junction end may stem from a read error. This chain connects TRBV7-7 to TRBJ2-3; 7 bases are shared with TRBD1. The germline CDR1 and CDR2 sequences are SSHAT and FNYEAQ (reference sequence). CDR3 length equals 16 residues. The CDR3 sequence is CASSRTATGPTDTQYF. The CDR3 coding sequence is TGTGCTAGCAGCCGAACAGCGACAGGGCCCACAGATACGCAGTATTTT.

This chain joins TRBV2 and TRBJ1-5, with D possibly matching TRBD1 (6 bases). This CDR3 contains 17 residues. Germline lookup yields CDR1 SNHLY and CDR2 FYNNEI. Trimming took off 0 bases at V and 4 bases at J, with 16 bases between the two ends. For the CDR3, the DNA is TGTGCCAGCAGTGAAGCGCCGACGGACAGAGAAAATCAGCCCCAGCATTTT. It is translated as CASSEAPTDRENQPQHF. Drawing the rest from reference TRBV2 and TRBJ1-5, the complete variable domain is EPEVTQTPSHQVTQMGQEVILRCVPISNHLYFYWYRQILGQKVEFLVSFYNNEISEKSEIFDDQFSVERPDGSNFTLKIRSTKLEDSAMYFCASSEAPTDRENQPQHFGDGTRLSIL.

The chain combines TRBV28 with TRBJ2-2; 8 nucleotides match TRBD2. The CDR3 has 17 residues. V trimming: 1 base; J trimming: 0 bases; junction bases outside the gene matches: 4. Germline values: CDR1 MDHEN, CDR2 SYDVKM. The CDR3 region is CASSLSRREANTGELFF. Here the CDR3 DNA reads TGTGCCAGCAGTTTATCAAGGCGGGAGGCGAACACCGGGGAGCTGTTTTTT.